The 11 T cell receptor beta chains below were found in one sample sequenced in a study of human T cells and chemical hapten exposure. The time point was: healthy volunteer bleed at 6 weeks. Extraction of total RNA was performed on unfractionated whole blood. Each CDR3 protein gets one entry after TCRdb re-called the RACE reads with MiXCR. The table shows about 34,000 distinct CDR3 sequences, with 5.5% occurring only once. What was sequenced was whole blood. All receptors derive from a human donor in good health. Some clones in this sample may be carry-over from other donors' samples.

This clonotype came up many times. The chain links TRBV5-1 to TRBJ2-3, with D tentatively TRBD1 or TRBD2 (6 bases each). CDR3 length equals 15 residues. Between the trimmed V and J ends, which lost 7 bases and 0 bases, there was a span of 15 bases. Germline V gives CDR1 SGHRS, CDR2 YFSETQ. As DNA, the CDR3 is TGCGCCAGCCAGCCTCCGGGGGCGAGCACAGATACGCAGTATTTT. Its protein product is CASQPPGASTDTQYF.

This rearrangement joins TRBV5-1 to TRBJ2-5; 9 bases fit TRBD2. The CDR3 loop spans 16 amino acids. Germline-derived CDR1 and CDR2 are SGHRS and YFSETQ. V dropped 0 bases and J dropped 0; count of bases not matched to a gene: 3. The CDR3 bases are TGCGCCAGCAGCTTGGGACTAGCGGAGTACCAAGAGACCCAGTACTTC. It is translated as CASSLGLAEYQETQYF.

This clonotype was seen many times. The chain employs TRBV6-2 or TRBV6-3 and TRBJ2-7, with D unresolved. Germline CDR1 MNHEY, CDR2 SVGEGT. V shed 6 bases and J shed 3 bases, with 15 bases lying between them. CDR3 size: 14 residues. The CDR3 region has the DNA TGTGCCAGCAGGCTGGACGGATTCTTCTACGAGCAGTACTTC. As protein: CASRLDGFFYEQYF.

This clonotype was found many times. This sequence joins TRBV12-3 or TRBV12-4 and TRBJ2-3; D unresolved. Between the trimmed V and J ends, which lost 4 bases and 5 bases, there was a span of 10 bases. CDR3 length: 13 residues. This CDR3 is CASSSDSGDTQYF. DNA for the CDR3: TGTGCCAGCAGTTCCGACTCGGGAGATACGCAGTATTTT.

This clonotype has a count of ten or more. V gene TRBV5-1 combines with J gene TRBJ2-7; 8 bases are a match to TRBD1. In germline, CDR1 is SGHRS, CDR2 YFSETQ. The junction had 4 bases not matched to a gene; V was cut back by 0 bases and J by 5 bases. The CDR3 spans 14 residues. This CDR3 reads CASSLGQGNDEQYF. The CDR3 DNA sequence: TGCGCCAGCAGCTTGGGACAGGGGAACGACGAGCAGTACTTC.

In this sample, this clonotype turned up many times. This rearrangement joins TRBV27 to TRBJ2-7, with D maybe TRBD1 (6 bases). The CDR3 extends over 14 amino acids. CDR1 is MNHEY, CDR2 SMNVEV, per germline (reference sequence). V lost 6 bases and J lost 3, with 15 bases in between. This CDR3 reads CASSPNRVLYEQYF. Here the CDR3 DNA reads TGTGCCAGCAGCCCAAACAGGGTACTCTACGAGCAGTACTTC.

Comments on this clonotype: This may come from a read error, since a much larger clone is one base off. The V and J genes are TRBV13 and TRBJ2-1; D remains unclear. The CDR3 has 14 residues. The germline CDR1 and CDR2 sequences are PRHDT and FYEKMQ (reference sequence). CDR3 sequence: CACRPPSADNEQFF. The CDR3 coding sequence is TGTGCCTGCAGACCCCCAAGCGCGGACAATGAGCAGTTCTTC.

V gene TRBV9 combines with J gene TRBJ1-3; TRBD1 agrees at 8 bases. Germline V gene lookup returns CDR1 SGDLS and CDR2 YYNGEE. V gave up 0 bases and J gave up 2 bases; unmatched junction bases: 4. This CDR3 has 16 residues. The CDR3 sequence: CASSVDQGATGNTIYF. The CDR3 DNA is TGTGCCAGCAGCGTAGATCAGGGGGCAACTGGAAACACCATATATTTT.

The rearrangement uses TRBV6-5 and TRBJ1-1; D call uncertain. From germline, CDR1 is MNHEY and CDR2 SVGAGI. V dropped 10 bases and J dropped 2 bases, with 17 bases sitting between them. The CDR3 loop spans 14 amino acids. CDR3 in amino acids: CATIRSRLNTEAFF. The DNA for the CDR3 is TGTGCCACTATACGGTCCAGATTAAACACTGAAGCTTTCTTT.

This clonotype has more than one count but fewer than ten. The rearrangement uses TRBV23-1 and TRBJ1-4; D is unresolved. TRBV23-1 has ORF status, its function being uncertain. The CDR3 runs to 16 residues. The V and J ends lost 6 bases and 3 bases respectively, with 17 bases between them. The CDR3 coding sequence is TGCGCCAGCAGAGGGTCCCGGGGTTGTTCTAATGAAAAACTGTTTTTT. As protein: CASRGSRGCSNEKLFF.

This clonotype was observed a handful of times. This rearrangement joins TRBV4-1 to TRBJ1-1, with D perhaps TRBD1 (6 bases). The germline V gene has CDR1 MGHRA and CDR2 YSYEKL. This CDR3 contains 15 residues. Trimming left V 1 base short and J 2 bases short, with 11 bases between. CDR3 DNA: TGCGCCAGCAGCCAAGCCTGGACAGACAACACTGAAGCTTTCTTT. Its translation is CASSQAWTDNTEAFF.